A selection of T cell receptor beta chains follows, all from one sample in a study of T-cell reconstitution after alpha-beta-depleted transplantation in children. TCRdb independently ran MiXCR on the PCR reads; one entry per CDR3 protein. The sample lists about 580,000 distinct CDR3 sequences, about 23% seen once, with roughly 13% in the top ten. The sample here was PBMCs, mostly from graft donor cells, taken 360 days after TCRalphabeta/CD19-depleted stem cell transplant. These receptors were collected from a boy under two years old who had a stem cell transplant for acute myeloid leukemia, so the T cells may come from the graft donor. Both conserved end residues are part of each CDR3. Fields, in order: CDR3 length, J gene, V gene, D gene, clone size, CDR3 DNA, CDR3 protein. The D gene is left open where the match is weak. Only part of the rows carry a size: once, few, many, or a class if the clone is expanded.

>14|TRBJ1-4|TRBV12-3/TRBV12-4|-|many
TGTGCCAGCAGTTTCTCACAGGCGCCCGAAAAACTGTTTTTT
CASSFSQAPEKLFF
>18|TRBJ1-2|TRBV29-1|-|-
TGCAGCGTTCTTGAGAGGGGAAGGGTAGGGCACAACTCGTATGGCTACACCTTC
CSVLERGRVGHNSYGYTF
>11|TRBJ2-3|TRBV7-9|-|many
TGTGCCAGCAAAGGGACAGATACGCAGTATTTT
CASKGTDTQYF
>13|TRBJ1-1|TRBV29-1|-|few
TGCAGCGTTGAAGGCTCAAGTCGCACTGAAGCTTTCTTT
CSVEGSSRTEAFF
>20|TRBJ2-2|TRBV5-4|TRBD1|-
TGTGCCAGCAGCTGTTACAGGGGGCGAAAAAGCCCTCCGCGCACCGGGGAGCTGTTTTTT
CASSCYRGRKSPPRTGELFF
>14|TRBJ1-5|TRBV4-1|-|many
TGCGCCAGCAGCCCACCAGGTGACAATCAGCCCCAGCATTTT
CASSPPGDNQPQHF
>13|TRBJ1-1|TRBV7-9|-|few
TGTGCCAGCAGCCAAAGGGCGAACACTGAAGCTTTCTTT
CASSQRANTEAFF
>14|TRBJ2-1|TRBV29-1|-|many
TGCAGCGCCCACCGGCTAGCGACCTACAATGAGCAGTTCTTC
CSAHRLATYNEQFF
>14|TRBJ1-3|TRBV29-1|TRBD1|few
TGCAGCGTTGATCTTGGGACAGGGAGAAACACCATATATTTT
CSVDLGTGRNTIYF
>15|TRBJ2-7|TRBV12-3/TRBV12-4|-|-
TGTGCCAGCAGTCCCCGGGGGGCCCCCTCTACCGAGCAGTACTTC
CASSPRGAPSTEQYF
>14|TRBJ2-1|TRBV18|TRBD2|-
TGTGCCAGCTCACGTAGCGGGGGATACAATGAGCAGTTCTTC
CASSRSGGYNEQFF
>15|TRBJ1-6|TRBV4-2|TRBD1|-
TGTGCCAGCAGCCAGGGGGGACAGTATAATTCACCCCTCCACTTT
CASSQGGQYNSPLHF
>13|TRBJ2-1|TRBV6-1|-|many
TGTGCCAGCAGTAAGGGGACACACAATGAGCAGTTCTTC
CASSKGTHNEQFF
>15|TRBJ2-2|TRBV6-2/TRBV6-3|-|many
TGTGCCAGCAGTACCCCGGACGGGAACACCGGGGAGCTGTTTTTT
CASSTPDGNTGELFF
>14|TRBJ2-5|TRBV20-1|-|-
TGCAGTGCTAGAGATTGGGGCAGTTCAGAGACCCAGTACTTC
CSARDWGSSETQYF
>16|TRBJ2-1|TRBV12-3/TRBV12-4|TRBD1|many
TGTGCCAGCACCCAAGACCGGGACAGGGGCTACAATGAGCAGTTCTTC
CASTQDRDRGYNEQFF
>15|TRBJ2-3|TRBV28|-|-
TGTGCCAGCACGGTACAGGGCGGGGGAATGGATACGCAGTATTTT
CASTVQGGGMDTQYF
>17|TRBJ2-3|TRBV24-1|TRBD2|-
TGTGCCACCAGTGGGTCAACTAGCGGGGGGGCAGCAGATACGCAGTATTTT
CATSGSTSGGAADTQYF
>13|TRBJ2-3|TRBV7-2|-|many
TGTGCCAGCAGCTTTCAGCGAGGGGATACGCAGTATTTT
CASSFQRGDTQYF
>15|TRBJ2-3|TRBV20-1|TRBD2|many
TGCAGTGCGACCTCGGAGCGGGGGGCAACAGATACGCAGTATTTT
CSATSERGATDTQYF